This TCR beta chain was captured by sequencing in a study of T cell responses to AZD1222 COVID-19 vaccine. Trimming removed 5 bases from V and 2 bases from J, with 16 bases in between. Per germline, CDR1 SEHNR and CDR2 FQNEAQ (reference sequence). This CDR3 spans 15 amino acids. Findings of the study overall: Among the donors, most were white British and more were female, and clonal diversity was possibly underestimated. The study identified only five to seven AZD1222 recipients as seropositive at baseline.

As concerns this clone: Its antigen is unknown.

Profiling relied on immunoSEQ multiplex PCR, and the TCRdb table lists in-frame clones only, not all of them. This repertoire shows some 89,000 clones, around 90% found once; its top ten account for approximately 3%. The chain recombines TRBV7-9 with TRBJ2-7; D is unclear. Specimen: peripheral blood, collected on day 0 of AZD1222 vaccination. The receptor's source is an adult in good health. CDR3 nucleotides: TGTGCCAGCAGCGTTGGGTTCGGCCTAACCTACGAGCAGTACTTC. This encodes CASSVGFGLTYEQYF.